The clone carrying this TCR beta chain was recorded only once. This could be a read error, since a much larger clone is one nucleotide away. From the reads, TCRdb called clonotypes with MiXCR, one entry per CDR3 protein. The data show about 250,000 distinct CDR3 sequences, 25% to 35% seen once. These data come from a study of kidney transplant recipient with SARS-CoV-2 infection. Trimming shortened V by 5 bases and J by 4 bases, and 23 bases separated the two germline ends. Looked up from germline, CDR1 is SEHNR and CDR2 is FQNEAQ (reference sequence). CDR3 length: 17 amino acids. Sample: a blood sample, taken at baseline and between days 110 and 120 from a kidney transplant recipient. This TCR was recovered from a male patient aged 30 to 39 who had COVID-19 and was a kidney transplant recipient. A share of the T cells may be of graft donor origin. The J gene is TRBJ1-2, the V gene TRBV7-9; D not certain. The DNA for the CDR3 is TGTGCCAGCAGCAGGATGGGATACCATGGAAAGGCCTATGGCTACACCTTC. Protein product: CASSRMGYHGKAYGYTF.